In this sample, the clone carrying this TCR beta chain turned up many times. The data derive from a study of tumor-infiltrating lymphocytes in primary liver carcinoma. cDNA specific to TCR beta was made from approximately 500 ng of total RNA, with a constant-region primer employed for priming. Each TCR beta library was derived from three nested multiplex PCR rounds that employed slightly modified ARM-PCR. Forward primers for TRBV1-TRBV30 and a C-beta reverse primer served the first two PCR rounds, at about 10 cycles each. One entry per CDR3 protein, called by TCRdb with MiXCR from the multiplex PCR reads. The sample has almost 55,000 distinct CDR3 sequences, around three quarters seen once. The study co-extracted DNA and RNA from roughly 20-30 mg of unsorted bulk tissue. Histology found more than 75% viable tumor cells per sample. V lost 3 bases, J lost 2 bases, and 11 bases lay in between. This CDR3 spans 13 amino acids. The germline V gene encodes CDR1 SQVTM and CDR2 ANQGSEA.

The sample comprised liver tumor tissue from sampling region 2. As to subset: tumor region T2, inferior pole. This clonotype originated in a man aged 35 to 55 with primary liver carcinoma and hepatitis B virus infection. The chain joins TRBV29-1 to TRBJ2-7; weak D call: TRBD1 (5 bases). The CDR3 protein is CSVDREGTYEQYF. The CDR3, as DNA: TGCAGCGTTGACAGGGAAGGTACCTACGAGCAGTACTTC.